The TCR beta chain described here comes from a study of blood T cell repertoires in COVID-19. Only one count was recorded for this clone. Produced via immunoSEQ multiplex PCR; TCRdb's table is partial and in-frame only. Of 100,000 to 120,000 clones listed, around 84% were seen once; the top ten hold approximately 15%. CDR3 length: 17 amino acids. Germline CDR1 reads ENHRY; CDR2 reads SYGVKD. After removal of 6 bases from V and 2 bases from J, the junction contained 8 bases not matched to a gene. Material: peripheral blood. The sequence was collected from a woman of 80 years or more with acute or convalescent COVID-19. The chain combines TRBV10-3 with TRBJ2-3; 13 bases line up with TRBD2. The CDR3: CAISRTSGSGNTDTQYF. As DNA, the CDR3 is TGTGCCATCAGCAGGACTAGCGGGAGTGGTAACACAGATACGCAGTATTTT.